The present T cell receptor beta chain was sequenced within a study of CD8 T cells in Susac syndrome. Germline V gene data show CDR1 as DFQATT and CDR2 as SNEGSKA (reference sequence). The V end was cut by 3 bases, the J end by 2 bases, with 10 bases between. This CDR3 is 13 amino acids long. It was negative isolation that provided the CD8+ and CD4+ T cells, whereas TEMRA cells were enriched by FACS. The RNA input was roughly 0.45 to 1 ug, and it was reverse transcribed with random hexamers. MiXCR, run by TCRdb on the immunoSEQ multiplex PCR reads, gives a single entry per CDR3 protein. In the table there are some 130,000 distinct CDR3 sequences, approximately 95% of which are singletons.

This TCR was sampled from a human donor with Susac syndrome. The chain links TRBV20-1 to TRBJ1-2; D gene ambiguous. The source material was CD8+ T cells from PBMCs. CDR3 loop: CSASSGENYGYTF. The CDR3 coding sequence is TGCAGTGCTAGTAGCGGGGAAAACTATGGCTACACCTTC.